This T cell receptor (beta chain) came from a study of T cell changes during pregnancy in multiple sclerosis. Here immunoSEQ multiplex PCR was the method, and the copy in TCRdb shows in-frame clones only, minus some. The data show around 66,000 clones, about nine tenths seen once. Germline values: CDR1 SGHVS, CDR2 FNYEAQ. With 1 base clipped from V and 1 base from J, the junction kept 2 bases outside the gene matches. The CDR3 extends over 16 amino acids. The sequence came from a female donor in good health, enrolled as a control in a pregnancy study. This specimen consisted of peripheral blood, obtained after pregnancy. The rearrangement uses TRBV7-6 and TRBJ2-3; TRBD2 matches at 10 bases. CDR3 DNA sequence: TGTGCCAGCAGCTTAGGGGGGACTAGCGGCACAGATACGCAGTATTTT. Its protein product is CASSLGGTSGTDTQYF. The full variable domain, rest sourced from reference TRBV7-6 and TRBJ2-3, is GAGVSQSPRYKVTKRGQDVALRCDPISGHVSLYWYRQALGQGPEFLTYFNYEAQQDKSGLPNDRFSAERPEGSISTLTIQRTEQRDSAMYRCASSLGGTSGTDTQYFGPGTRLTVL.